What follows are 5 T cell receptor beta chains derived from one specimen sequenced in a study of OX40 agonist ivuxolimab in advanced cancers. The protocol was immunoSEQ multiplex PCR, while the TCRdb copy is restricted to in-frame clones and leaves out a portion. The sample contains more than 15,000 clones, 87% of which appear only once. The material was CD4+ or CD8+ T cells sorted from blood, obtained in a trial of the OX40 agonist ivuxolimab. The source is an adult with an advanced solid tumor such as melanoma, head and neck, liver or kidney cancer.

The chain joins TRBV21-1 to TRBJ2-3; the table's TRBD1 call for D was not verified on the DNA. TRBV21-1 is labeled a pseudogene. This CDR3 spans 16 amino acids. The CDR3 protein is CASRYRATVMQDTQYF. DNA for the CDR3: TGTGCCAGCAGATATCGTGCTACAGTCATGCAAGATACGCAGTATTTT.

This clone has a single count. The chain couples TRBV29-1 to TRBJ2-5, with D perhaps TRBD1 (5 bases). This CDR3 comprises 17 residues. The ends were cut back, 3 bases at V and 2 bases at J, with 22 bases in the middle. Germline CDR1 reads SQVTM; CDR2 reads ANQGSEA. CDR3: CSVDDAADSLRQETQYF. In nucleotides, the CDR3 is TGCAGCGTTGATGATGCCGCAGACAGTCTAAGGCAAGAGACCCAGTACTTC.

The chain combines TRBV10-1 with TRBJ1-2; D may be TRBD1 (6 bases). The germline gives CDR1 WNHNN, CDR2 SYGVQD (reference sequence). Trimming pared 4 bases from V and 1 base from J, leaving 7 bases between. The CDR3 sequence is 13 residues long. CDR3 sequence reads: CASSGTVNYGYTF. The DNA of the CDR3 is TGCGCCAGCAGTGGGACAGTTAACTATGGCTACACCTTC.

The chain couples TRBV2 to TRBJ1-1; TRBD1 is a possible D gene (5 bases). This CDR3 has 10 residues. CDR1 is SNHLY and CDR2 is FYNNEI in the germline V gene. The V end was cut by 6 bases, the J end by 7 bases, with 6 bases between. The CDR3 coding sequence is TGTGCCAGCAGGGGGGTTGAAGCTTTCTTT. Translation gives CASRGVEAFF.

V gene TRBV19 combines with J gene TRBJ2-4; a possible D gene is TRBD2 (6 bases). V lost 5 bases to trimming and J lost 3 bases, with 17 bases between them. Germline V CDR1 and CDR2: LNHDA, SQIVND (reference sequence). The CDR3 spans 16 residues. The CDR3 coding sequence is TGTGCCAGTAGTCCTCGGGACGGAGGGGTCAAAAACATTCAGTACTTC. Protein sequence: CASSPRDGGVKNIQYF.